The 16 T cell receptor beta chains reported below all come from one sample, sequenced in a study of glioma-infiltrating T cells after dendritic cell vaccination. Repertoires were generated with immunoSEQ multiplex PCR, while TCRdb's copy carries only in-frame clones and drops some. The table records tens of thousands of clones, roughly four fifths of them present only once. Material: blood, obtained before dendritic cell vaccination. These receptors all stem from a human donor with glioblastoma.

The rearrangement uses TRBV5-8 and TRBJ2-1, with D possibly being TRBD1 (6 bases). This CDR3 contains 15 residues. The germline V gene encodes CDR1 SGHTS and CDR2 YDEGEE. V was shortened by 4 bases and J by 0 bases, with 11 bases between the two germline ends. CDR3 sequence reads: CASSLGQYSYNEQFF. As DNA, the CDR3 is TGTGCCAGCAGCCTTGGACAGTACTCCTACAATGAGCAGTTCTTC.

Only one count was recorded for this clone. The genes are TRBV28 and TRBJ2-2; 7 bases line up with TRBD2. The CDR3 has 14 amino acids. After removal of 7 bases from V and 5 bases from J, the junction contained 7 bases not matched to a gene. Germline loops: CDR1 MDHEN, CDR2 SYDVKM. In DNA form, the CDR3 reads TGTGCCAGCACGACGGGAGGTTTGACCGGGGAGCTGTTTTTT. Translation gives CASTTGGLTGELFF.

This chain's CDR3 is CASRAVLSPNEKLFF. Written as DNA, the CDR3 is TGCGCCAGCAGGGCAGTACTTAGCCCCAACGAAAAACTGTTTTTT. V gene TRBV5-1 combines with J gene TRBJ1-4; the D is unclear. Germline V CDR1 and CDR2: SGHRS, YFSETQ. The CDR3 length is 15 residues. V dropped 5 bases and J dropped 8 bases, with 19 bases sitting between them.

V gene TRBV5-6 combines with J gene TRBJ2-7; a possible D gene is TRBD2 (5 bases). Germline CDR1 and CDR2: SGHDT and YYEEEE. Between the trimmed V and J ends, which lost 4 bases and 1 base, there was a span of 15 bases. This CDR3 has 15 amino acids. CDR3 DNA: TGTGCCAGCAGCCGGGGAGCGCGGCATTCCTACGAGCAGTACTTC. Protein sequence: CASSRGARHSYEQYF. The entire variable domain, with the rest obtained from reference TRBV5-6 and TRBJ2-7, is as follows: DAGVTQSPTHLIKTRGQQVTLRCSPKSGHDTVSWYQQALGQGPQFIFQYYEEEERQRGNFPDRFSGHQFPNYSSELNVNALLLGDSALYLCASSRGARHSYEQYFGPGTRLTVT.

This chain links TRBV30 with TRBJ2-1, with D maybe TRBD2 (5 bases). Germline CDR1 and CDR2: GTSNPN and SVGIG (reference sequence). CDR3 length: 13 residues. With 3 bases removed from V and 4 bases from J, the gap between germline ends came to 10 bases. The CDR3: CAWSVGNYNEQFF. The CDR3 DNA reads as TGTGCCTGGAGCGTCGGGAATTACAATGAGCAGTTCTTC. Looking up the rest from reference TRBV30 and TRBJ2-1 gives the full variable domain: SQTIHQWPATLVQPVGSPLSLECTVEGTSNPNLYWYRQAAGRGLQLLFYSVGIGQISSEVPQNLSASRPQDRQFILSSKKLLLSDSGFYLCAWSVGNYNEQFFGPGTRLTVL.

The V gene is TRBV19, the J gene TRBJ1-1; the match to TRBD1 covers 7 bases. The V segment lost 4 bases and the J segment 0 bases; nucleotides outside the gene matches: 5. The CDR3 totals 15 residues. The germline CDR1 and CDR2 sequences are LNHDA and SQIVND (reference sequence). CDR3: CASSKQGQLNTEAFF. Written as DNA, the CDR3 is TGTGCCAGTAGTAAACAGGGACAGTTGAACACTGAAGCTTTCTTT.

This chain uses TRBV6-5 with TRBJ2-7; the D gene is possibly TRBD1 (5 bases). CDR1 MNHEY and CDR2 SVGAGI come from the germline V gene. The length of the CDR3 is 15 residues. V was shortened by 6 bases and J by 2 bases, with 17 bases between the two germline ends. The CDR3 is CASREDRGNTYEQYF. In DNA form, the CDR3 reads TGTGCCAGCAGAGAGGATAGGGGAAATACCTACGAGCAGTACTTC.

The chain combines TRBV28 with TRBJ2-7; D unresolved. Trimming pared 4 bases from V and 5 bases from J, leaving 15 bases between. Germline CDR1 MDHEN, CDR2 SYDVKM. This CDR3 is built from 14 residues. CDR3 sequence (DNA): TGTGCCAGCAGTTCCCCGGGTAGGAACCACGAGCAGTACTTC. This sequence encodes CASSSPGRNHEQYF.

The chain employs TRBV5-1 and TRBJ1-2; D may be TRBD1 (6 bases). Per germline, CDR1 SGHRS and CDR2 YFSETQ. The ends were cut back, 0 bases at V and 6 bases at J, with 15 bases in the middle. CDR3 size: 15 residues. CDR3 DNA: TGCGCCAGCAGCTTGGCCTCACAGGGCAACGATGGCTACACCTTC. Translating it yields CASSLASQGNDGYTF.

CDR3 nucleotide sequence: TGTGCCAGCAACCCCACGGCAGGGCCGTACAATGAGCAGTTCTTC. It encodes CASNPTAGPYNEQFF. The chain combines TRBV6-5 with TRBJ2-1; tentatively, D is TRBD1 (5 bases). This CDR3 region has 15 residues. CDR1 MNHEY and CDR2 SVGAGI come from the germline V gene. The germline V and J ends were trimmed by 7 bases and 4 bases, with 17 bases remaining between them.

Regarding this clone: One end of the junction fails to match germline, which may point to a read error. The gene calls are TRBV27 and TRBJ2-7, with a weak D call TRBD1 (6 bases). The CDR3 is 14 amino acids. CDR1 is MNHEY, CDR2 SMNVEV, per germline (reference sequence). The DNA for the CDR3 is TGTGCCAGCAGTAAACAGGGTCCCCCCTACGAGCAGTGCTTC. This translates into CASSKQGPPYEQCF.

The chain combines TRBV2 with TRBJ1-2; D may be TRBD1 (5 bases). CDR1 is SNHLY, CDR2 FYNNEI, per germline. This CDR3 comprises 14 residues. Between the trimmed V and J ends, which lost 7 bases and 2 bases, there was a span of 14 bases. The CDR3 bases are TGTGCCAGCATGGGGCGACAGACCAACTATGGCTACACCTTC. Translating gives CASMGRQTNYGYTF.

This clone was observed once. This chain joins TRBV6-1 and TRBJ1-1; D gene ambiguous. The CDR3 extends over 11 amino acids. CDR1 is MNHNS and CDR2 is SASEGT in the germline V gene. Trimming shortened V by 4 bases and J by 4 bases, and 4 bases separated the two germline ends. CDR3 sequence reads: CASSVLTEAFF. In nucleotides, the CDR3 is TGTGCCAGCAGTGTCCTCACTGAAGCTTTCTTT.

The chain uses TRBV6-1 and TRBJ2-7, with 12 bases identical to TRBD1. After removal of 2 bases from V and 6 bases from J, the junction contained 5 bases not matched to a gene. Germline CDR1 MNHNS, CDR2 SASEGT. This CDR3 contains 15 residues. CDR3 DNA sequence: TGTGCCAGCAGTGAACCGGGACAGGGGGCGATCGAGCAGTACTTC. Translation: CASSEPGQGAIEQYF.

This clone has only one observation. The CDR3 spells CASSVVASDEQFF. The CDR3 DNA reads as TGTGCCAGCAGCGTAGTGGCTAGCGATGAGCAGTTCTTC. The chain is built from TRBV9 and TRBJ2-1; perhaps TRBD2 as D (6 bases). This CDR3 is 13 amino acids long. Trimming left V 0 bases short and J 8 bases short, with 9 bases between. CDR1 and CDR2 from the germline V gene are SGDLS and YYNGEE.

V usage is TRBV5-5 and J usage is TRBJ1-5, with a weak D call TRBD1 (5 bases). V shed 4 bases and J shed 3 bases, with 11 bases lying between them. Germline V CDR1 and CDR2: SGHKS, YYEKEE (reference sequence). The CDR3 sequence is 14 residues long. CDR3 in amino acids: CASSREGLNQPQHF. Here the CDR3 DNA reads TGTGCCAGCAGCAGGGAGGGGCTCAATCAGCCCCAGCATTTT.